This is a list of T cell receptor beta chains from one sample in a study of T-cell memory formation after mild COVID-19. TCRdb re-called the 5' RACE reads with MiXCR, one entry per CDR3 protein. The table has approximately 250,000 distinct CDR3 sequences, around 17% seen once; the top ten hold 22%. The sequencing input was PBMCs or a T cell subset sorted from them (not recorded which). The receptors stem from a man in his late teens or twenties who had mild COVID-19 (a few samples of this study predate the infection). Cell type and time point are not known. Both conserved end residues are part of each CDR3. The D gene is left open where the match is weak. Rows may omit the clone size; those that give it use once, few, many or a size class.

d_call: TRBD1
clone_size: NA
j_call: TRBJ1-2
v_call: TRBV6-5
cdr3_aa: CASTRTGQGYTF
cdr3_nt: TGTGCCAGCACCCGGACAGGCCAGGGCTACACCTTC

d_call: NA
clone_size: NA
j_call: TRBJ2-7
v_call: TRBV6-2/TRBV6-3
cdr3_aa: CASDIPWRDEQYF
cdr3_nt: TGTGCCAGCGATATCCCCTGGAGGGACGAGCAGTACTTC

d_call: TRBD1
clone_size: NA
j_call: TRBJ2-3
v_call: TRBV7-7
cdr3_aa: CASSQDRGQGDTQYF
cdr3_nt: TGTGCTAGCAGCCAAGACAGGGGGCAAGGAGATACGCAGTATTTT

d_call: NA
clone_size: many
j_call: TRBJ2-3
v_call: TRBV29-1
cdr3_aa: CSVEGGRGVTDTQYF
cdr3_nt: TGCAGCGTTGAGGGGGGGCGAGGGGTCACAGATACGCAGTATTTT

d_call: TRBD2
clone_size: few
j_call: TRBJ2-1
v_call: TRBV18
cdr3_aa: CASSRGLAGYYNEQFF
cdr3_nt: TGTGCCAGCTCACGCGGACTAGCGGGGTATTACAATGAGCAGTTCTTC

d_call: TRBD1
clone_size: few
j_call: TRBJ1-2
v_call: TRBV7-6
cdr3_aa: CASSFGDSYGYTF
cdr3_nt: TGTGCCAGCAGCTTTGGGGACAGCTATGGCTACACCTTC

d_call: TRBD2
clone_size: NA
j_call: TRBJ2-3
v_call: TRBV5-1
cdr3_aa: CASSFGSGVSTDTQYF
cdr3_nt: TGCGCCAGCAGCTTTGGGAGCGGGGTGAGCACAGATACGCAGTATTTT

d_call: NA
clone_size: many
j_call: TRBJ2-2
v_call: TRBV7-6
cdr3_aa: CASSTEPYTNTGELFF
cdr3_nt: TGTGCCAGCAGCACGGAACCTTATACGAACACCGGGGAGCTGTTTTTT

d_call: TRBD1
clone_size: few
j_call: TRBJ2-1
v_call: TRBV20-1
cdr3_aa: CSAREGQLEQFF
cdr3_nt: TGCAGTGCTAGAGAGGGACAGCTAGAGCAGTTCTTC

d_call: NA
clone_size: NA
j_call: TRBJ1-1
v_call: TRBV29-1
cdr3_aa: CSVLDAKPEAFF
cdr3_nt: TGCAGCGTACTGGACGCAAAACCCGAAGCTTTCTTT

d_call: NA
clone_size: NA
j_call: TRBJ1-2
v_call: TRBV7-8
cdr3_aa: CASSSRGDRYGYTF
cdr3_nt: TGTGCCAGCAGCTCCCGGGGGGACCGCTATGGCTACACCTTC

d_call: TRBD1
clone_size: NA
j_call: TRBJ1-2
v_call: TRBV6-6
cdr3_aa: CASSPGRGDSSLNYGYTF
cdr3_nt: TGTGCCAGCAGCCCAGGAAGAGGGGACAGCTCCCTCAACTATGGCTACACCTTC

d_call: NA
clone_size: NA
j_call: TRBJ1-1
v_call: TRBV7-2
cdr3_aa: CASSFLRVTEAFF
cdr3_nt: TGTGCCAGCAGCTTTCTCAGGGTAACTGAAGCTTTCTTT

d_call: NA
clone_size: NA
j_call: TRBJ1-2
v_call: TRBV6-5
cdr3_aa: CASRADRDYGYTF
cdr3_nt: TGTGCCAGCAGGGCGGACAGAGACTATGGCTACACCTTC

d_call: TRBD1
clone_size: NA
j_call: TRBJ2-7
v_call: TRBV5-1
cdr3_aa: CASSTSGTGGYEQYF
cdr3_nt: TGCGCCAGCAGCACCTCCGGGACAGGGGGCTACGAGCAGTACTTC

d_call: TRBD1
clone_size: few
j_call: TRBJ1-1
v_call: TRBV7-2
cdr3_aa: CASSSDRGRPEAFF
cdr3_nt: TGTGCCAGCAGCTCGGACAGGGGGCGCCCTGAAGCTTTCTTT

d_call: TRBD1
clone_size: few
j_call: TRBJ2-1
v_call: TRBV10-3
cdr3_aa: CATRQGANNEQFF
cdr3_nt: TGTGCCACGAGACAGGGGGCGAACAATGAGCAGTTCTTC

d_call: TRBD2
clone_size: NA
j_call: TRBJ2-1
v_call: TRBV12-3/TRBV12-4
cdr3_aa: CASSHLPGGSYNEQFF
cdr3_nt: TGTGCCAGCAGTCACCTCCCGGGGGGCTCCTACAATGAGCAGTTCTTC

d_call: NA
clone_size: few
j_call: TRBJ1-4
v_call: TRBV6-4
cdr3_aa: CASSESGEGKLFF
cdr3_nt: TGTGCCAGCAGTGAAAGCGGGGAAGGAAAACTGTTTTTT

d_call: NA
clone_size: few
j_call: TRBJ2-3
v_call: TRBV4-3
cdr3_aa: CASSQGSGNGYTDTQYF
cdr3_nt: TGCGCCAGCAGCCAAGGGTCCGGTAACGGATACACAGATACGCAGTATTTT

d_call: NA
clone_size: few
j_call: TRBJ2-7
v_call: TRBV9
cdr3_aa: CASSERGGTYEQYF
cdr3_nt: TGTGCCAGCAGCGAAAGAGGGGGGACCTACGAGCAGTACTTC

d_call: NA
clone_size: NA
j_call: TRBJ2-7
v_call: TRBV7-2
cdr3_aa: CASSLAPSPSYEQYF
cdr3_nt: TGTGCCAGCAGCTTAGCCCCCAGCCCCTCCTACGAGCAGTACTTC

d_call: TRBD2
clone_size: few
j_call: TRBJ2-3
v_call: TRBV6-5
cdr3_aa: CACSSRGLAGGPDTQYF
cdr3_nt: TGTGCCTGTTCTAGCCGGGGACTAGCGGGGGGGCCCGATACGCAGTATTTT

d_call: TRBD2
clone_size: few
j_call: TRBJ2-3
v_call: TRBV3-1
cdr3_aa: CASSRSGADTQYF
cdr3_nt: TGTGCCAGCAGCCGAAGCGGGGCAGATACGCAGTATTTT

d_call: NA
clone_size: NA
j_call: TRBJ2-1
v_call: TRBV7-8
cdr3_aa: CASSLDLGVGGNEQFF
cdr3_nt: TGTGCCAGCAGCTTAGACCTCGGGGTAGGCGGCAATGAGCAGTTCTTC

d_call: NA
clone_size: few
j_call: TRBJ1-5
v_call: TRBV6-6
cdr3_aa: CASSRKGELNQPQHF
cdr3_nt: TGTGCCAGCAGTCGAAAGGGGGAGCTCAATCAGCCCCAGCATTTT

d_call: NA
clone_size: NA
j_call: TRBJ2-5
v_call: TRBV7-7
cdr3_aa: CASSPPPGAGTQYF
cdr3_nt: TGTGCTAGCAGCCCACCCCCCGGGGCGGGGACCCAGTACTTC

d_call: NA
clone_size: NA
j_call: TRBJ1-3
v_call: TRBV4-2
cdr3_aa: CASNEEVSSGNTIYF
cdr3_nt: TGTGCCAGCAACGAAGAGGTCAGCTCTGGAAACACCATATATTTT

d_call: NA
clone_size: NA
j_call: TRBJ1-2
v_call: TRBV4-3
cdr3_aa: CASSQGPHNNYGYTF
cdr3_nt: TGCGCCAGCAGCCAAGGACCCCATAACAACTATGGCTACACCTTC

d_call: NA
clone_size: NA
j_call: TRBJ2-6
v_call: TRBV10-3
cdr3_aa: CAISESGAQAYGANVLTF
cdr3_nt: TGTGCCATCAGTGAATCTGGGGCGCAGGCTTATGGGGCCAACGTCCTGACTTTC

d_call: NA
clone_size: NA
j_call: TRBJ2-5
v_call: TRBV7-6
cdr3_aa: CASSLGSDQETQYF
cdr3_nt: TGTGCCAGCAGCTTAGGGTCCGACCAAGAGACCCAGTACTTC

d_call: NA
clone_size: many
j_call: TRBJ2-7
v_call: TRBV11-2
cdr3_aa: CASSSRTEYEQYF
cdr3_nt: TGTGCCAGCAGCTCCCGGACGGAGTACGAGCAGTACTTC

d_call: NA
clone_size: NA
j_call: TRBJ1-2
v_call: TRBV3-1
cdr3_aa: CASSQERGAYGYTF
cdr3_nt: TGTGCCAGCAGCCAAGAACGTGGGGCGTATGGCTACACCTTC

d_call: NA
clone_size: NA
j_call: TRBJ2-3
v_call: TRBV21-1
cdr3_aa: CASQTGTGGSDTQYF
cdr3_nt: TGTGCCAGCCAGACGGGAACAGGGGGCTCTGATACGCAGTATTTT

d_call: NA
clone_size: few
j_call: TRBJ2-5
v_call: TRBV29-1
cdr3_aa: CSVAREADETQYF
cdr3_nt: TGCAGCGTTGCTCGAGAAGCAGACGAGACCCAGTACTTC

d_call: TRBD1
clone_size: few
j_call: TRBJ2-1
v_call: TRBV3-1
cdr3_aa: CASSQGTGRLEQFF
cdr3_nt: TGTGCCAGCAGCCAGGGGACAGGGAGATTAGAGCAGTTCTTC

d_call: TRBD1
clone_size: NA
j_call: TRBJ1-2
v_call: TRBV19
cdr3_aa: CASSPHPGGIPYGYTF
cdr3_nt: TGTGCCAGTAGTCCCCACCCAGGGGGTATCCCCTATGGCTACACCTTC

d_call: NA
clone_size: once
j_call: TRBJ1-1
v_call: TRBV5-1
cdr3_aa: CASSSPAGLQGTTEAFF
cdr3_nt: TGCGCCAGCAGCTCCCCGGCGGGGTTGCAGGGAACCACTGAAGCTTTCTTT

d_call: NA
clone_size: NA
j_call: TRBJ1-3
v_call: TRBV5-5
cdr3_aa: CASRESGNTIYF
cdr3_nt: TGTGCCAGCAGGGAATCCGGAAACACCATATATTTT

d_call: NA
clone_size: few
j_call: TRBJ1-2
v_call: TRBV9
cdr3_aa: CASSAGSGNGYTF
cdr3_nt: TGTGCCAGCAGCGCAGGTTCCGGAAACGGCTACACCTTC

d_call: NA
clone_size: few
j_call: TRBJ1-2
v_call: TRBV23-1
cdr3_aa: CASSQSNRAPYGYTF
cdr3_nt: TGCGCCAGCAGTCAATCGAACAGGGCCCCCTATGGCTACACCTTC

d_call: NA
clone_size: few
j_call: TRBJ2-5
v_call: TRBV27
cdr3_aa: CASSGLFQETQYF
cdr3_nt: TGTGCCAGCAGCGGCCTGTTCCAAGAGACCCAGTACTTC

d_call: TRBD1
clone_size: NA
j_call: TRBJ2-2
v_call: TRBV5-1
cdr3_aa: CASSWDSQNTGELFF
cdr3_nt: TGCGCCAGCAGCTGGGACAGCCAGAACACCGGGGAGCTGTTTTTT

d_call: TRBD2
clone_size: NA
j_call: TRBJ2-3
v_call: TRBV28
cdr3_aa: CASNPTSGGPDTQYF
cdr3_nt: TGTGCCAGCAACCCCACTAGCGGGGGACCCGATACGCAGTATTTT

d_call: NA
clone_size: NA
j_call: TRBJ1-2
v_call: TRBV5-1
cdr3_aa: CASSADGLDYTF
cdr3_nt: TGCGCCAGCAGCGCGGACGGTCTTGACTACACCTTC

d_call: NA
clone_size: few
j_call: TRBJ2-2
v_call: TRBV29-1
cdr3_aa: CSVGFGGRELFF
cdr3_nt: TGCAGCGTTGGGTTTGGGGGACGGGAGCTGTTTTTT

d_call: NA
clone_size: once
j_call: TRBJ2-3
v_call: TRBV4-2
cdr3_aa: CASSQTLAPLGSRQYF
cdr3_nt: TGTGCCAGCAGCCAGACGTTGGCCCCGCTCGGGTCAAGGCAGTATTTT

d_call: NA
clone_size: few
j_call: TRBJ2-3
v_call: TRBV6-5
cdr3_aa: CASSLLAGQSTDTQYF
cdr3_nt: TGTGCCAGCAGTTTACTTGCGGGACAAAGCACAGATACGCAGTATTTT